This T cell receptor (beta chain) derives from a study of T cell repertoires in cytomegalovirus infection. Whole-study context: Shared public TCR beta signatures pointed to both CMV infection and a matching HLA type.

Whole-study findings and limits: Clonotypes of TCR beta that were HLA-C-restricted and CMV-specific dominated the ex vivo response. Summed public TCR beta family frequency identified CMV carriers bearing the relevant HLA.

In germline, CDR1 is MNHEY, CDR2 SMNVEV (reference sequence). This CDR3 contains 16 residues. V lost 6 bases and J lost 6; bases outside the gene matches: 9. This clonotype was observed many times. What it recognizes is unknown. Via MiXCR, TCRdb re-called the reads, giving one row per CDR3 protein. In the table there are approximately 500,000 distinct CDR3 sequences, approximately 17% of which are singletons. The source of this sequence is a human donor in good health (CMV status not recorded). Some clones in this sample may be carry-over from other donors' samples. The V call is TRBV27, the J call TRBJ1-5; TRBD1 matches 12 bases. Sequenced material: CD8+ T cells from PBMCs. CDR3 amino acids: CASRPAGTGGFQPQHF. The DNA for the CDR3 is TGTGCCAGCAGACCTGCCGGGACAGGGGGCTTTCAGCCCCAGCATTTT.